This T cell receptor (beta chain) was found in a study of blood T cell repertoires in COVID-19. TCRdb's table, derived via immunoSEQ multiplex PCR, lists solely in-frame clones and lacks some. This table holds 35,000 to 50,000 clones, 70% to 85% found once. This TCR came from a human donor in a cohort sampled during active COVID-19. Material for sequencing was peripheral blood.

CDR3 region: CASSSDRGSYNEQFF. As DNA, the CDR3 is TGTGCCAGCAGCTCCGACAGGGGTTCCTACAATGAGCAGTTCTTC. The rearrangement uses TRBV5-4 and TRBJ2-1; 8 bases agree with TRBD1. The V segment lost 3 bases and the J segment 1 base; nucleotides outside the gene matches: 3. Germline lookup yields CDR1 SGHNT and CDR2 YYREEE (reference sequence). The CDR3 spans 15 residues.